These 30 T cell receptor beta chains came from one sample sequenced in a study of blood T cell repertoires in COVID-19 (dated by TCRdb to 2020 to 2021). The library was produced with the immunoSEQ multiplex PCR assay. The table comes from immuneACCESS by way of TCRdb, which keeps in-frame sequences with V and J called. Part of the clones is missing from these tables; in studies checked, under half for an unresolved V gene and the rest for unknown reasons. This sample is represented by roughly 200,000 clones; 90% of them were singletons. The top ten hold 1.2% of the sample. The sequencing input was PBMCs or T cells enriched from blood (not recorded which). Receptor source: a man aged 30 to 45 who had recovered from COVID-19.

The chain joins TRBV19 to TRBJ1-6, with D perhaps matching TRBD1 (5 bases). V was trimmed by 5 bases and J by 7 bases, leaving 15 bases between them. This CDR3 region has 15 residues. Per germline, CDR1 LNHDA and CDR2 SQIVND (reference sequence). The chain's CDR3 is CASSLSDSSNSPLHF. CDR3 sequence (DNA): TGTGCCAGTAGTCTCTCAGACAGTTCCAATTCACCCCTCCACTTT.

V is TRBV11-2 and J is TRBJ1-5; 8 nucleotides align to TRBD1. J gave up 4 bases and V 1 base, and 6 bases lay outside the gene matches. The CDR3 totals 16 residues. Germline loops: CDR1 SGHAT, CDR2 FQNNGV. This CDR3 is CASSLGTGIPNQPQHF. The CDR3 DNA reads TGTGCCAGCAGCTTAGGGACAGGGATCCCGAATCAGCCCCAGCATTTT.

The chain joins TRBV4-3 to TRBJ2-2; D gene ambiguous. The CDR3 contains 13 residues. Germline-derived CDR1 and CDR2 are LGHNA and YSLEER. Trimming removed 1 base at V and 7 bases at J, with 7 bases between. This CDR3 is CASSQAPNGELFF. The CDR3 DNA reads TGCGCCAGCAGCCAAGCTCCTAACGGGGAGCTGTTTTTT.

The chain uses TRBV6-6 and TRBJ1-1; perhaps TRBD1 as D (5 bases). V was pared by 7 bases and J by 0 bases, with 12 bases between. CDR1 is MNHNY, CDR2 SVGAGI, per germline (reference sequence). The CDR3 is 14 residues long. The CDR3 here is CASTKDTLNTEAFF. The CDR3 DNA follows: TGTGCCAGCACCAAGGACACTCTGAACACTGAAGCTTTCTTT.

The chain carries TRBV10-3 and TRBJ2-7, with TRBD1 identical over 8 bases. CDR3 size: 16 residues. CDR1 is ENHRY and CDR2 is SYGVKD in the germline V gene. After removal of 6 bases from V and 3 bases from J, the junction contained 13 bases not matched to a gene. The CDR3 DNA follows: TGTGCCATCAGAACGACAGGGGATAGGGAGGACTACGAGCAGTACTTC. Protein product: CAIRTTGDREDYEQYF.

V usage is TRBV5-1 and J usage is TRBJ1-6, with D uncertain. Trimming left V 2 bases short and J 5 bases short, with 14 bases between. The CDR3 spans 16 residues. CDR1 and CDR2 from the germline V gene are SGHRS and YFSETQ. The CDR3 region is CASSFGPRDNNSPLHF. CDR3 nucleotide sequence: TGCGCCAGCAGCTTCGGGCCGCGGGATAATAATTCACCCCTCCACTTT.

Concerning this clone: The identical CDR3 is also encoded by other nucleotide sequences in the sample. The rearrangement joins TRBV9 to TRBJ2-5, with D perhaps TRBD1 (6 bases). Germline CDR1 is SGDLS and CDR2 is YYNGEE. The CDR3 contains 13 residues. V was cut by 4 bases and J by 5 bases, with 12 bases left in between. CDR3 protein: CASSPGQGETQYF. CDR3 in DNA: TGTGCCAGCAGCCCCGGTCAGGGGGAGACCCAGTACTTC.

In its sample, this clone was seen a few times. This chain joins TRBV5-5 and TRBJ1-5, with a weak D call TRBD1 (6 bases). V lost 1 base and J lost 6, with 14 bases in between. CDR1 is SGHKS and CDR2 is YYEKEE in the germline V gene (reference sequence). The CDR3 length is 15 residues. CDR3: CASSLLPGVFQPQHF. The CDR3 nucleotides are TGTGCCAGCAGCTTGTTGCCAGGGGTTTTTCAGCCCCAGCATTTT.

This rearrangement joins TRBV5-1 to TRBJ1-4, with D perhaps matching TRBD1 (6 bases). The germline gives CDR1 SGHRS, CDR2 YFSETQ. The CDR3 length is 13 residues. V lost 5 bases, J lost 12 bases, and 17 bases lay in between. For the CDR3, the DNA is TGCGCCAGCAGTACAGGGCCCGCGACGGAACTGTTTTTT. Encoded protein: CASSTGPATELFF. Using reference TRBV5-1 and TRBJ1-4 for the parts outside the CDR3, the full variable domain is KAGVTQTPRYLIKTRGQQVTLSCSPISGHRSVSWYQQTPGQGLQFLFEYFSETQRNKGNFPGRFSGRQFSNSRSEMNVSTLELGDSALYLCASSTGPATELFFGSGTQLSVL.

This chain joins TRBV7-8 and TRBJ1-4; no firm D call. The CDR3 has 15 amino acids. CDR1 is SGHVS and CDR2 is FQNEAQ in the germline V gene. V lost 1 base and J lost 8, with 14 bases in between. CDR3 region: CASSLVPSRQEKLFF. The CDR3 DNA follows: TGTGCCAGCAGCTTAGTTCCATCTAGGCAGGAAAAACTGTTTTTT.

V and J are TRBV11-3 and TRBJ2-3, with D perhaps matching TRBD2 (6 bases). Germline CDR1 reads SGHNT; CDR2 reads YENEEA. CDR3 length: 15 amino acids. V was cut by 5 bases and J by 0 bases, with 12 bases left in between. The CDR3 loop reads CASSPGLASTDTQYF. The CDR3 bases are TGTGCCAGCAGCCCAGGGCTAGCGAGCACAGATACGCAGTATTTT.

The rearrangement uses TRBV19 and TRBJ2-5; 14 bases map to TRBD2. After removal of 6 bases from V and 4 bases from J, the junction contained 7 bases not matched to a gene. The CDR3 loop spans 16 amino acids. From germline, CDR1 is LNHDA and CDR2 SQIVND (reference sequence). As DNA, the CDR3 is TGTGCCAGTAGGGGGACTAGCGGGAGTGGGGCAGAGACCCAGTACTTC. Its protein is CASRGTSGSGAETQYF.

The rearrangement uses TRBV24-1 and TRBJ2-1; 12 nucleotides line up with TRBD2. J gave up 5 bases and V 3 bases, and 7 bases lay outside the gene matches. The germline gives CDR1 KGHDR, CDR2 SFDVKD. This CDR3 is built from 17 residues. In nucleotides, the CDR3 is TGTGCCACCAGTGATCGGCCCAGACTAGCGGGAGACAATGAGCAGTTCTTC. Its translation: CATSDRPRLAGDNEQFF.

V gene TRBV6-4 combines with J gene TRBJ2-1, with 7 bases that match TRBD2. The V segment lost 6 bases and the J segment 5 bases; nucleotides outside the gene matches: 4. Germline lookup yields CDR1 MRHNA and CDR2 SNTAGT. The CDR3 consists of 13 residues. CDR3: CASSTGTNNEQFF. The CDR3 coding sequence is TGTGCCAGCAGCACCGGGACTAACAATGAGCAGTTCTTC.

The chain uses TRBV10-2 and TRBJ1-5; D may be TRBD1 (6 bases). Germline CDR1 reads WSHSY; CDR2 reads SAAADI. Trimming removed 2 bases from V and 3 bases from J, with 8 bases in between. CDR3 length: 14 residues. The CDR3 coding sequence is TGCGCCAGCAGTGAGACAGGGAACAATCAGCCCCAGCATTTT. Protein: CASSETGNNQPQHF.

This clone was detected only once. The gene calls are TRBV14 and TRBJ1-4, with TRBD1 matching over 10 bases. This CDR3 is built from 17 residues. Looked up from germline, CDR1 is SGHDN and CDR2 is FVKESK. Trimming removed 1 base from V and 10 bases from J; junction bases left unmatched: 12. Written as DNA, the CDR3 is TGTGCCAGCAGCCAAGTCGGCGGGACAGGGGAAGGCAGAAAACTGTTTTTT. Translation gives CASSQVGGTGEGRKLFF.

This chain connects TRBV5-1 to TRBJ2-1; 8 positions match TRBD1. Per the germline V gene, CDR1 is SGHRS and CDR2 is YFSETQ. V gave up 4 bases and J gave up 0 bases; unmatched junction bases: 3. This CDR3 region has 15 residues. The CDR3 DNA reads as TGCGCCAGCAGCACCACAGGGGGCTCCTACAATGAGCAGTTCTTC. It yields the protein CASSTTGGSYNEQFF.

This clone appeared a single time. The CDR3 DNA reads as TGTGCCAGCAGCCAATCGGAGTATAGCAATCAGCCCCAGCATTTT. The encoded protein is CASSQSEYSNQPQHF. V usage is TRBV16 and J usage is TRBJ1-5; no clear D. The V gene's germline CDR1 is KGHSY and CDR2 FQNENV. V lost 0 bases and J 0 bases, leaving 6 bases between the germline ends. The CDR3 loop spans 15 amino acids.

The V gene is TRBV7-2, the J gene TRBJ2-1; 13 nucleotides align to TRBD2. The germline V gene encodes CDR1 SGHTA and CDR2 FQGNSA. There are 15 residues in the CDR3. With V trimmed by 5 bases and J by 10 bases, 8 bases remained unmatched. The CDR3 nucleotides are TGTGCCAGCAGCCCTCCGGGACTAGCGGGGATGGAGCAGTTCTTC. Amino acids: CASSPPGLAGMEQFF.

The chain recombines TRBV27 with TRBJ2-7; possible D gene TRBD1, 7 bases. The CDR3 contains 15 residues. Looked up from germline, CDR1 is MNHEY and CDR2 is SMNVEV (reference sequence). The V end was cut by 3 bases, the J end by 5 bases, with 17 bases between. The chain's CDR3 is CASSLRRQGGNEQYF. As DNA, the CDR3 is TGTGCCAGCAGTTTGAGGAGACAGGGAGGAAACGAGCAGTACTTC.

The chain combines TRBV4-1 with TRBJ2-3; D is unclear. The ends were cut back, 5 bases at V and 0 bases at J, with 15 bases in the middle. Germline V gene data show CDR1 as MGHRA and CDR2 as YSYEKL. This CDR3 is 16 amino acids long. As DNA, the CDR3 is TGCGCCAGCAGCTCCCAAGTCGAACTAAGCACAGATACGCAGTATTTT. This encodes CASSSQVELSTDTQYF.

V gene TRBV13 combines with J gene TRBJ1-1; TRBD1 aligns across 7 bases. The length of the CDR3 is 13 residues. Germline V gene data show CDR1 as PRHDT and CDR2 as FYEKMQ (reference sequence). After removal of 3 bases from V and 7 bases from J, the junction contained 5 bases not matched to a gene. This chain's CDR3 is CASSLRQGDEAFF. CDR3 DNA: TGTGCCAGCAGCTTGAGGCAGGGGGATGAAGCTTTCTTT. Complete variable domain (other parts from reference TRBV13 and TRBJ1-1): AAGVIQSPRHLIKEKRETATLKCYPIPRHDTVYWYQQGPGQDPQFLISFYEKMQSDKGSIPDRFSAQQFSDYHSELNMSSLELGDSALYFCASSLRQGDEAFFGQGTRLTVV.

V and J are TRBV19 and TRBJ1-5, with D tentatively TRBD1 (5 bases). V was trimmed by 6 bases and J by 3 bases, leaving 18 bases between them. The germline V gene has CDR1 LNHDA and CDR2 SQIVND (reference sequence). This CDR3 has 16 amino acids. CDR3 region: CASSTSGVGTNQPQHF. The CDR3 bases are TGTGCCAGTAGCACCTCGGGGGTGGGGACCAATCAGCCCCAGCATTTT. The entire variable domain, with the rest obtained from reference TRBV19 and TRBJ1-5, is as follows: DGGITQSPKYLFRKEGQNVTLSCEQNLNHDAMYWYRQDPGQGLRLIYYSQIVNDFQKGDIAEGYSVSREKKESFPLTVTSAQKNPTAFYLCASSTSGVGTNQPQHFGDGTRLSIL.

The rearrangement links TRBV11-2 to TRBJ2-5; 11 bases match TRBD1. The V gene end was trimmed by 1 base and the J gene end by 5 bases; junction bases not matched to a gene: 6. Germline values: CDR1 SGHAT, CDR2 FQNNGV. The CDR3 covers 16 residues. The CDR3 DNA follows: TGTGCCAGCAGCTTAGTAGGACAGGGGGCGGTGGAGACCCAGTACTTC. This sequence encodes CASSLVGQGAVETQYF.

The chain joins TRBV12-3 or TRBV12-4 to TRBJ2-1; D uncertain. The V gene lost 4 bases and the J gene lost 5 bases, with 3 bases spanning the gap. The CDR3 spans 11 residues. DNA for the CDR3: TGTGCCAGCAGTTCTAACAATGAGCAGTTCTTC. Amino acids: CASSSNNEQFF.

This rearrangement joins TRBV6-2 or TRBV6-3 to TRBJ2-2, with 9 bases lining up with TRBD1. CDR1 is MNHEY, CDR2 SVGEGT, per germline. The J segment lost 4 bases and the V segment lost 4 bases, leaving 4 bases of the junction unmatched. CDR3 length equals 15 residues. The CDR3 protein is CASSSGTGSTGELFF. The CDR3 DNA follows: TGTGCCAGCAGTTCCGGGACAGGGTCCACCGGGGAGCTGTTTTTT.

The chain uses TRBV19 and TRBJ1-1, with 9 bases that match TRBD1. CDR1 is LNHDA, CDR2 SQIVND, per germline (reference sequence). V shed 9 bases, J shed 1 base, and the junction held 9 bases outside the gene matches. This CDR3 contains 15 residues. The DNA for the CDR3 is TGTGCCAGCCTGAAAGCGGGACAGGGGAACACTGAAGCTTTCTTT. Translating gives CASLKAGQGNTEAFF.

The chain links TRBV10-1 to TRBJ2-7, with no clear D. This CDR3 has 11 residues. Deletions cut 3 bases from V and 3 bases from J, with 3 bases between. CDR1 WNHNN and CDR2 SYGVQD come from the germline V gene (reference sequence). The DNA for the CDR3 is TGCGCCAGCAGTGACGGCTACGAGCAGTACTTC. Residues: CASSDGYEQYF.

This sequence joins TRBV19 and TRBJ2-2, with D possibly matching TRBD1 (5 bases). CDR1 and CDR2 (germline): LNHDA, SQIVND (reference sequence). V shed 5 bases and J shed 0 bases, with 10 bases lying between them. The CDR3 is made up of 15 amino acids. The CDR3 DNA reads TGTGCCAGTAGTGTACAGGCTGCGAACACCGGGGAGCTGTTTTTT. Residues: CASSVQAANTGELFF.

In this sample, this clone turned up once. This chain uses TRBV7-2 with TRBJ2-1; D not resolved. This CDR3 spans 15 amino acids. Germline V gives CDR1 SGHTA, CDR2 FQGNSA. Trimming took off 0 bases at V and 7 bases at J, with 13 bases between the two ends. The CDR3 DNA is TGTGCCAGCAGCTTAGCAATCGTATCTAGTAATGAGCAGTTCTTC. It specifies CASSLAIVSSNEQFF.